The source of this TCR beta chain is a study of blood T cell repertoires in COVID-19. Study-wide background: Samples came from the United States, Italy and Spain, spanning acute and convalescent COVID-19. From T cells, B-cell-depleted T cells, or PBMCs came the material, which was cDNA or gDNA.

The V end lost 4 bases, the J end lost 1 base, and 11 bases lay between the germline ends. Germline CDR1 and CDR2: SGDLS and YYNGEE. This CDR3 has 14 amino acids. As processed by the authors: How many nucleated cells were present was estimated from reference gene primer amplification. Assay: immunoSEQ multiplex PCR; the TCRdb copy retains only in-frame clones and omits some. The V and J calls and clone size are taken from that table; D and trimming were inferred from the DNA. The sample contains approximately 61,000 clones, around four fifths of which appear only once. This sequence was found in a woman between 65 and 79 years old with acute or convalescent COVID-19. The chain recombines TRBV9 with TRBJ1-1; no clear D gene. The sample comprised peripheral blood. CDR3 region: CASSPRAGNTEAFF. As DNA, the CDR3 is TGTGCCAGCAGCCCCCGGGCGGGGAACACTGAAGCTTTCTTT. Filled out from reference TRBV9 and TRBJ1-1, the complete variable domain reads DSGVTQTPKHLITATGQRVTLRCSPRSGDLSVYWYQQSLDQGLQFLIQYYNGEERAKGNILERFSAQQFPDLHSELNLSSLELGDSALYFCASSPRAGNTEAFFGQGTRLTVV.